These 21 T cell receptor beta chains originate from one sample sequenced in a study of control samples from healthy donors and cancer patients. Here immunoSEQ multiplex PCR was the method, and the copy in TCRdb shows in-frame clones only, minus some. The table shows about 85,000 clones, with roughly 86% occurring only once. The sequencing input was blood. The source is a man aged 45 to 65 in good health.

This chain links TRBV14 with TRBJ1-1, with D hard to call. The CDR3 is 13 amino acids. Germline V gives CDR1 SGHDN, CDR2 FVKESK. Trimming left V 3 bases short and J 0 bases short, with 5 bases between. CDR3 bases: TGTGCCAGCAGCCACGGACTGAACACTGAAGCTTTCTTT. As protein: CASSHGLNTEAFF.

In its sample, this clone was seen a few times. The chain has TRBV4-2 and TRBJ2-3; TRBD2 matches 10 bases. Germline loops: CDR1 LGHNA, CDR2 YNFKEQ. This CDR3 has 15 residues. V dropped 1 base and J dropped 5; count of bases not matched to a gene: 3. CDR3 protein: CASSQASGGGDTQYF. For the CDR3, the DNA is TGTGCCAGCAGCCAAGCTAGCGGGGGTGGAGATACGCAGTATTTT.

This clone appeared once. The V and J genes are TRBV19 and TRBJ2-4, with TRBD2 identical over 10 bases. Germline values: CDR1 LNHDA, CDR2 SQIVND (reference sequence). CDR3 length equals 16 residues. J lost 4 bases, V lost 3 bases, and 6 bases had no gene match. DNA of the CDR3: TGTGCCAGTAGTATTTGGAGCGGGGGGGCAAAAAACATTCAGTACTTC. It is translated as CASSIWSGGAKNIQYF.

V and J are TRBV7-9 and TRBJ2-7; TRBD1 aligns across 9 bases. The CDR3 is 17 residues long. V lost 4 bases to trimming and J lost 1 base; unmatched junction nucleotides: 11. Per germline, CDR1 SEHNR and CDR2 FQNEAQ (reference sequence). CDR3 residues: CASSSERDRAESYEQYF. The CDR3 nucleotides read TGTGCCAGCAGCTCTGAAAGGGACAGGGCTGAATCCTACGAGCAGTACTTC.

The chain is built from TRBV5-1 and TRBJ1-2; D is undetermined. Trimming stripped 5 bases from V and 1 base from J, with 12 bases between. The CDR3 has 14 residues. Germline-derived CDR1 and CDR2 are SGHRS and YFSETQ. The CDR3 reads CASSGGLLNYGYTF. In DNA form, the CDR3 reads TGCGCCAGCAGTGGCGGTCTACTTAACTATGGCTACACCTTC.

This chain joins TRBV5-1 and TRBJ1-5; no firm D call. The CDR3 covers 14 residues. Germline assignment: CDR1 SGHRS and CDR2 YFSETQ. V was cut by 0 bases and J by 3 bases, with 7 bases left in between. The CDR3 coding sequence is TGCGCCAGCAGCTTGGCCGAGGCCAATCAGCCCCAGCATTTT. Translating gives CASSLAEANQPQHF.

J is TRBJ2-3 and V is TRBV19; D may be TRBD1 or TRBD2 (6 bases each). Per germline, CDR1 LNHDA and CDR2 SQIVND (reference sequence). This CDR3 is built from 15 residues. V gave up 3 bases and J gave up 1 base, with 11 bases separating them. The DNA for the CDR3 is TGTGCCAGTAGTATTCCGGGGGCCGGCACAGATACGCAGTATTTT. It is translated as CASSIPGAGTDTQYF.

This chain joins TRBV2 and TRBJ2-5; no clear D. Germline-derived CDR1 and CDR2 are SNHLY and FYNNEI. This CDR3 has 12 amino acids. Between the trimmed V and J ends, which lost 7 bases and 0 bases, there was a span of 6 bases. CDR3 protein: CASKRYQETQYF. CDR3 nucleotide sequence: TGTGCCAGCAAAAGGTACCAAGAGACCCAGTACTTC.

This clone was observed a single time. The rearrangement uses TRBV30 and TRBJ1-1; D perhaps matches TRBD1 (5 bases). The CDR3 consists of 13 residues. Trimming took off 2 bases at V and 0 bases at J, with 7 bases between the two ends. CDR1 is GTSNPN, CDR2 SVGIG, per germline (reference sequence). CDR3: CAWSQGVNTEAFF. DNA for the CDR3: TGTGCCTGGAGTCAGGGAGTGAACACTGAAGCTTTCTTT. Based on the CDR3 plus reference TRBV30 and TRBJ1-1, the full variable domain is SQTIHQWPATLVQPVGSPLSLECTVEGTSNPNLYWYRQAAGRGLQLLFYSVGIGQISSEVPQNLSASRPQDRQFILSSKKLLLSDSGFYLCAWSQGVNTEAFFGQGTRLTVV.

This sequence joins TRBV2 and TRBJ2-3; 7 nucleotides match TRBD1. V was clipped by 7 bases and J by 6 bases; unmatched bases: 1. The CDR3 contains 11 residues. Germline-derived CDR1 and CDR2 are SNHLY and FYNNEI. In DNA, the CDR3 is TGTGCCAGCACCAGGGGGGATACGCAGTATTTT. Protein product: CASTRGDTQYF.

The chain joins TRBV6-5 to TRBJ1-2; possibly TRBD1 for D (6 bases). V dropped 7 bases and J dropped 6 bases, with 18 bases sitting between them. Germline CDR1 MNHEY, CDR2 SVGAGI. The CDR3 loop spans 14 amino acids. CDR3 amino acids: CASTDWQTGHGYTF. The DNA for the CDR3 is TGTGCCAGCACCGACTGGCAAACAGGGCATGGCTACACCTTC.

The V call is TRBV7-9, the J call TRBJ2-4; D is ambiguous. V lost 3 bases to trimming and J lost 0 bases, with 6 bases between them. Germline values: CDR1 SEHNR, CDR2 FQNEAQ (reference sequence). This CDR3 has 14 residues. The CDR3 is CASSFNRAKNIQYF. CDR3 DNA sequence: TGTGCCAGCAGCTTTAACAGAGCCAAAAACATTCAGTACTTC.

The J gene is TRBJ2-2, the V gene TRBV2, with D possibly TRBD2 on 5 matching bases. Trimming shortened V by 10 bases and J by 0 bases, and 15 bases separated the two germline ends. Per the germline V gene, CDR1 is SNHLY and CDR2 is FYNNEI. This CDR3 has 15 amino acids. The CDR3 region is CATTRAETNTGELFF. CDR3 sequence (DNA): TGTGCCACCACGCGGGCAGAGACGAACACCGGGGAGCTGTTTTTT.

The J gene is TRBJ1-6, the V gene TRBV20-1, with D perhaps TRBD1 (5 bases). Deletions cut 3 bases from V and 7 bases from J, with 10 bases between. This CDR3 spans 13 amino acids. Germline lookup yields CDR1 DFQATT and CDR2 SNEGSKA (reference sequence). The CDR3 DNA is TGCAGTGCTAGTAGCGGGGCAAATTCACCCCTCCACTTT. Encoded protein: CSASSGANSPLHF.

The CDR3, as DNA: TGTGCCAGCAGCCAAGAGGGGCCACGGAGGGGGAACGAGCAGTACTTC. Protein product: CASSQEGPRRGNEQYF. The chain uses TRBV14 and TRBJ2-7, with D tentatively TRBD1 or TRBD2 (6 bases each). The germline V and J ends were trimmed by 0 bases and 5 bases, with 17 bases remaining between them. The CDR3 is 16 amino acids. Germline lookup yields CDR1 SGHDN and CDR2 FVKESK.

J is TRBJ2-2 and V is TRBV12-3 or TRBV12-4, with unresolved D. V lost 11 bases to trimming and J lost 6 bases, with 13 bases between them. The CDR3 totals 12 residues. CDR3 nucleotide sequence: TGTGCCGCAGCGATTCGGTCCGGGGAGCTGTTTTTT. Translating it yields CAAAIRSGELFF.

This clone has a single count. The chain combines TRBV7-8 with TRBJ1-4; perhaps TRBD1 as D (6 bases). CDR1 SGHVS and CDR2 FQNEAQ come from the germline V gene. V lost 6 bases and J 8 bases, leaving 13 bases between the germline ends. The CDR3 runs 13 residues. CDR3 residues: CASRIRGGEKLFF. DNA for the CDR3: TGTGCCAGCAGAATCAGGGGTGGCGAAAAACTGTTTTTT.

This chain joins TRBV6-5 and TRBJ1-2; D not resolved. V lost 6 bases to trimming and J lost 3 bases, with 8 bases between them. The CDR3 length is 12 residues. Germline CDR1 MNHEY, CDR2 SVGAGI. Here the CDR3 reads CASSEGYYGYTF. The CDR3 coding sequence is TGTGCCAGCAGCGAGGGTTACTATGGCTACACCTTC.

This chain connects TRBV25-1 to TRBJ2-5; TRBD1 aligns across 7 bases. The CDR3 contains 14 residues. Germline V gene lookup returns CDR1 MGHDK and CDR2 SYGVNS. With V trimmed by 5 bases and J by 4 bases, 7 bases remained unmatched. The CDR3 is CASSRGQIRETQYF. CDR3 nucleotide sequence: TGTGCCAGCAGTCGGGGACAGATTAGAGAGACCCAGTACTTC.

The chain employs TRBV24-1 and TRBJ1-1, with D hard to call. The CDR3 totals 14 residues. Germline V gives CDR1 KGHDR, CDR2 SFDVKD. Trimming took 5 bases from V and 4 from J, leaving 13 bases between them. The DNA for the CDR3 is TGTGCCACCAGTGGGGCGGGAGCGGGCACTGAAGCTTTCTTT. It yields the protein CATSGAGAGTEAFF.

The chain recombines TRBV30 with TRBJ1-5, with 9 bases aligning to TRBD1. The CDR3 consists of 15 residues. CDR1 is GTSNPN and CDR2 is SVGIG in the germline V gene (reference sequence). The V segment lost 5 bases and the J segment 4 bases; nucleotides outside the gene matches: 9. DNA of the CDR3: TGTGCCTGGCAGCACCCCGGGACAGGGAATCAGCCCCAGCATTTT. As protein: CAWQHPGTGNQPQHF.